The rows below give T cell receptor beta chains drawn from one sample of a study of cytomegalovirus exposure and HLA in healthy donors. TCRdb's table, derived via immunoSEQ multiplex PCR, lists solely in-frame clones and lacks some. The table shows around 150,000 clones, with around 84% occurring only once. The specimen was PBMCs. The receptor set was obtained from a man between 45 and 60 years old in good health and CMV-seropositive. CDR3s include the opening cysteine and the closing phenylalanine or tryptophan.

>TRBJ2-4|TRBV2
CASRTQVAKNIQYF
>TRBJ2-1|TRBV15
CATSMGPKGGNYNEQFF
>TRBJ2-7|TRBV5-4
CASSRIAGGLTYEQYF
>TRBJ2-7|TRBV14
CASTSGQGPYEQYF
>TRBJ2-3|TRBV29-1
CSVEAGDYTQYF
>TRBJ1-5|TRBV19
CASSIFSGLIDQPQHF
>TRBJ2-3|TRBV11-3
CASSWGSGRLSDTQYF
>TRBJ1-1|TRBV5-1
CASSPPNRAEAFF
>TRBJ1-1|TRBV7-3
CASSHGTDSNTEAFF
>TRBJ2-3|TRBV18
CASSPVNENTQYF
>TRBJ2-5|TRBV6-1
CATVPPQETQYF
>TRBJ2-3|TRBV5-1
CASSLTGGSTDTQYF
>TRBJ2-1|TRBV2
CASLAVGSTGYNEQFF
>TRBJ2-5|TRBV6-5
CASSYWDREQETQYF
>TRBJ1-5|TRBV7-9
CASSTGGGYQPQHF
>TRBJ1-5|TRBV6-1
CASSAQGFNNQPQHF
>TRBJ1-1|TRBV6-5
CASRLEGALGNEAFF
>TRBJ1-2|TRBV13
CASSITGFSGYTF
>TRBJ2-3|TRBV9
CASSVAAGGSTDTQYF
>TRBJ1-2|TRBV9
CASSSQGANYGYTF
>TRBJ1-2|TRBV15
CATSRTRGPYNYGYTF
>TRBJ1-1|TRBV18
CASSPRTGVTDEAFF
>TRBJ2-5|TRBV10-1
CASSDPTAGETQYF
>TRBJ1-1|TRBV7-2
CASSAQGRNTEAFF
>TRBJ1-1|TRBV5-5
CASSLGSRSGEAFF
>TRBJ2-1|TRBV2
CASSSKLAGGVSEQFF
>TRBJ1-5|TRBV19
CASSMGQQGDQPQHF
>TRBJ2-1|TRBV11-3
CASSLEGLAREQFF
>TRBJ1-5|TRBV9
CASSLTGGGQPQHF
>TRBJ2-1|TRBV5-1
CASSLGSGPSSYNEQFF
>TRBJ2-7|TRBV5-4
CASSLFQGVGEQYF
>TRBJ1-3|TRBV5-4
CASSGGQGKGNTIYF
>TRBJ2-4|TRBV10-2
CASRQTGSGNIQYF
>TRBJ1-1|TRBV5-1
CASSSGQGGTEAFF
>TRBJ2-2|TRBV7-8
CASSLGQFGPGELFF
>TRBJ1-2|TRBV11-2
CASSQGRQLGYTF
>TRBJ1-2|TRBV5-1
CASSLGLLMTGTLYGYTF
>TRBJ1-1|TRBV2
CASSTGVTNTEAFF
>TRBJ2-1|TRBV5-1
CASSRRLGQDYNEQFF
>TRBJ2-3|TRBV7-8
CASSLAGTSGTDTQYF
>TRBJ1-1|TRBV19
CASSSTRGTEAFF
>TRBJ2-5|TRBV11-2
CASSLDGLVGETQYF
>TRBJ1-1|TRBV2
CASPRQGWGTEAFF
>TRBJ2-5|TRBV2
CASRATSSETQYF
>TRBJ2-5|TRBV5-6
CASSLGPAGEQYF
>TRBJ1-1|TRBV29-1
CSVDPGQGNTEAFF
>TRBJ1-1|TRBV11-2
CASTPLGGTEAFF
>TRBJ1-5|TRBV18
CASSPDRGYQPQHF
>TRBJ2-1|TRBV10-3
CAIRTGTSSYNEQFF
>TRBJ1-1|TRBV10-1
CASSGQGGTEAFF
>TRBJ2-1|TRBV14
CASSQWRGERNEQFF
>TRBJ1-1|TRBV19
CASGSRDRAGTEAFF
>TRBJ1-4|TRBV25-1
CASSEDGTTTNEKLFF
>TRBJ2-5|TRBV6-1
CASSVQLTGEETQYF
>TRBJ1-2|TRBV5-1
CASRDTGTNYGYTF